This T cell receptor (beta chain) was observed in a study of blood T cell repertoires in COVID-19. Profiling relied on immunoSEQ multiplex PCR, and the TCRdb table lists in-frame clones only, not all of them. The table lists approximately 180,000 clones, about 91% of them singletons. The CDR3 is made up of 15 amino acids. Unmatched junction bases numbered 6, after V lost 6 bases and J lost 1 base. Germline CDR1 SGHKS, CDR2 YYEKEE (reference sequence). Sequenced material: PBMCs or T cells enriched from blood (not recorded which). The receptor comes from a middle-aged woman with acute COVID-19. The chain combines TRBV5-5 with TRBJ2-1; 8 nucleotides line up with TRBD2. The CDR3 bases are TGTGCCAGCAACTCGGGGGGGTGGTCCTACAATGAGCAGTTCTTC. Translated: CASNSGGWSYNEQFF.